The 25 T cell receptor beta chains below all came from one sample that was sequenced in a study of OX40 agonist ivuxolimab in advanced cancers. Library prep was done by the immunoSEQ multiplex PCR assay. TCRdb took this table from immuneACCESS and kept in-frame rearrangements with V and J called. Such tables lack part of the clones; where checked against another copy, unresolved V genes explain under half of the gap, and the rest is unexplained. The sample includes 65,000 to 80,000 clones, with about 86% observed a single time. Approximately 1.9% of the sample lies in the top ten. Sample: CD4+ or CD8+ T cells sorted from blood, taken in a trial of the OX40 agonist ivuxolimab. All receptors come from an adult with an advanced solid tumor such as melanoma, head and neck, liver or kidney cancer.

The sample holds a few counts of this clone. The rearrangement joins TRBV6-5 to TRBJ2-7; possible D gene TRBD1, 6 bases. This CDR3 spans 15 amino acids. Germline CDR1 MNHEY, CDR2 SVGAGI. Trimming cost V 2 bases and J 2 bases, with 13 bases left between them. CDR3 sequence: CASSYNRDTAYEQYF. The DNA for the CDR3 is TGTGCCAGCAGTTACAACCGGGACACAGCCTACGAGCAGTACTTC.

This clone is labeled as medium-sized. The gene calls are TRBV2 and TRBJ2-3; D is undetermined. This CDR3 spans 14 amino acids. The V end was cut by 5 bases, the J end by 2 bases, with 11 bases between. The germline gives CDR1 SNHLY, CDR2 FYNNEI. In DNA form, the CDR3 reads TGTGCCAGCAGTAATAGCCCGTCCACAGATACGCAGTATTTT. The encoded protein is CASSNSPSTDTQYF.

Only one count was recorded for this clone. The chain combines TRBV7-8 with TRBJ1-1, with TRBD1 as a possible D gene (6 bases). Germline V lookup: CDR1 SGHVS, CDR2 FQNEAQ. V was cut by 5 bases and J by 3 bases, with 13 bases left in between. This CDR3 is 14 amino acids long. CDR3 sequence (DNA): TGTGCCAGCAGCCCGGACAGACGGGACACTGAAGCTTTCTTT. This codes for CASSPDRRDTEAFF.

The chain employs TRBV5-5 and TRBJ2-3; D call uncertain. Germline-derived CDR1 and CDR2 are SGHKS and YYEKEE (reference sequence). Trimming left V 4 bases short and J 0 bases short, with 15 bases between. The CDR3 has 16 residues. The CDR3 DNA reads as TGTGCCAGCAGCGAACAACGGGCCCGCAGCACAGATACGCAGTATTTT. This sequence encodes CASSEQRARSTDTQYF.

The CDR3 coding sequence is TGTGCCAGCAGTTACGACACCGGGACGCCTGTCGGCTACACCTTC. This codes for CASSYDTGTPVGYTF. V is TRBV6-5 and J is TRBJ1-2; weak D call: TRBD1 (5 bases). Germline-derived CDR1 and CDR2 are MNHEY and SVGAGI. V lost 2 bases and J 8 bases, leaving 18 bases between the germline ends. The CDR3 spans 15 residues.

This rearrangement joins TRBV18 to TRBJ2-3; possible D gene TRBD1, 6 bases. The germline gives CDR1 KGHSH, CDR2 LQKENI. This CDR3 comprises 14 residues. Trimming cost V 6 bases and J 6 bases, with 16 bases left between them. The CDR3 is CASSPAATGDTQYF. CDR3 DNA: TGTGCCAGCTCCCCGGCAGCAACAGGGGATACGCAGTATTTT.

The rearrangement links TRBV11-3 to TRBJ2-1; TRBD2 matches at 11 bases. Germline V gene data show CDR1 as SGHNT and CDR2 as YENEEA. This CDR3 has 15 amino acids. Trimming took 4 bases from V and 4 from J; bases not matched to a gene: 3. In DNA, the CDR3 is TGTGCCAGCAGCTACCGGACTAGCGGGTACAATGAGCAGTTCTTC. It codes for CASSYRTSGYNEQFF. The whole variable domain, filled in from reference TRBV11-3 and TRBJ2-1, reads EAGVVQSPRYKIIEKKQPVAFWCNPISGHNTLYWYLQNLGQGPELLIRYENEEAVDDSQLPKDRFSAERLKGVDSTLKIQPAELGDSAVYLCASSYRTSGYNEQFFGPGTRLTVL.

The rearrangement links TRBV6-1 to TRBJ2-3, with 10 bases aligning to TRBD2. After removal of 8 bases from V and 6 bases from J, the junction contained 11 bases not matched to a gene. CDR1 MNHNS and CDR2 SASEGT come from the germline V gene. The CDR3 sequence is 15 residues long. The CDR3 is CASLLAGIRTDTQYF. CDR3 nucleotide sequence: TGTGCCAGCTTACTAGCGGGAATCCGGACGGATACGCAGTATTTT.

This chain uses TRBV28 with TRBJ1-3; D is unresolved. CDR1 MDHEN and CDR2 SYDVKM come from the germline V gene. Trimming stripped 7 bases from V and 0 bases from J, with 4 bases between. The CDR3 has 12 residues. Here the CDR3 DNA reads TGTGCCAGCAAGTTCTCTGGAAACACCATATATTTT. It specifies CASKFSGNTIYF.

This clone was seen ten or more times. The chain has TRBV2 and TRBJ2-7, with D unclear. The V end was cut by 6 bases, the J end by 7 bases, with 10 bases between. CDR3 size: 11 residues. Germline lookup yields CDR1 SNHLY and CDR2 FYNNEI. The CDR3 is CASSPKWEQYF. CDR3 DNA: TGTGCCAGCAGCCCCAAATGGGAGCAGTACTTC.

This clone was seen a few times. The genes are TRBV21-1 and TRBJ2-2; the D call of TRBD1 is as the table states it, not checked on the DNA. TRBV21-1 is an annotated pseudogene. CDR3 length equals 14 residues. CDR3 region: CARYLQGGVGELFF. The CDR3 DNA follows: TGTGCCAGGTACCTACAGGGGGGAGTCGGGGAGCTGTTTTTT.

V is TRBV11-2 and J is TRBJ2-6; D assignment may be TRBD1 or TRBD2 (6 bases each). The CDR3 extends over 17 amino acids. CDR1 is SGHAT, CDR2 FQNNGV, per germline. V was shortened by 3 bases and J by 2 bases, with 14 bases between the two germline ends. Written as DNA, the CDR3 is TGTGCCAGCAGCTTTCGGAGGGGGGCCCCTGGGGCCAACGTCCTGACTTTC. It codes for CASSFRRGAPGANVLTF.

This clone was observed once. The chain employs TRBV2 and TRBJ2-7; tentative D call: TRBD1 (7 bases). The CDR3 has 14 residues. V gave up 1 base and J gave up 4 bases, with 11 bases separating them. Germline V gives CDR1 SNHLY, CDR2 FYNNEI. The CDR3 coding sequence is TGTGCCAGCAGTGAAGTCCAGGGGGGATACGAGCAGTACTTC. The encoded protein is CASSEVQGGYEQYF.

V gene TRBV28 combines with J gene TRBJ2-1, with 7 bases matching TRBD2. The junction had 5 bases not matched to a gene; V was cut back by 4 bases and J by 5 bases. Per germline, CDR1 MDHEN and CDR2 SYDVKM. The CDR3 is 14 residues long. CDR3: CASSSAGYNNEQFF. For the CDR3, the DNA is TGTGCCAGCAGTTCAGCGGGATATAACAATGAGCAGTTCTTC.

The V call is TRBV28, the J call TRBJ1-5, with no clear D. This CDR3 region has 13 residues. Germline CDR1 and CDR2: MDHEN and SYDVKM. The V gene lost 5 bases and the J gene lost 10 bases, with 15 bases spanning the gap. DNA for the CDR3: TGTGCCAGCAGTCCAGTGATACGTGATCCCCAGCATTTT. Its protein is CASSPVIRDPQHF.

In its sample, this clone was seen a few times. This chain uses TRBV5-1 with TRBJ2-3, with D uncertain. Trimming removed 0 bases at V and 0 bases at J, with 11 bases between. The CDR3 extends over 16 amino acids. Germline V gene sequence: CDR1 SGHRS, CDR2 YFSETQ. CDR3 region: CASSLGASESTDTQYF. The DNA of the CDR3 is TGCGCCAGCAGCTTGGGGGCTTCTGAGAGCACAGATACGCAGTATTTT.

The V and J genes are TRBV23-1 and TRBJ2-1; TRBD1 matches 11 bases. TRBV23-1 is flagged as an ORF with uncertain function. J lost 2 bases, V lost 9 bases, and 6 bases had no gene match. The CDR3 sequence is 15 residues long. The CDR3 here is CARDRGRGAYNEQFF. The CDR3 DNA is TGCGCCAGGGACAGGGGGCGGGGAGCCTACAATGAGCAGTTCTTC.

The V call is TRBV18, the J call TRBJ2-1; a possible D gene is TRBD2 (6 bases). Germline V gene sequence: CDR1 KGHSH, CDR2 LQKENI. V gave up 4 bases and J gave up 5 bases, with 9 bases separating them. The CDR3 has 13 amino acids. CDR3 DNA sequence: TGTGCCAGCTCACGGGGACTCAACAATGAGCAGTTCTTC. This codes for CASSRGLNNEQFF.

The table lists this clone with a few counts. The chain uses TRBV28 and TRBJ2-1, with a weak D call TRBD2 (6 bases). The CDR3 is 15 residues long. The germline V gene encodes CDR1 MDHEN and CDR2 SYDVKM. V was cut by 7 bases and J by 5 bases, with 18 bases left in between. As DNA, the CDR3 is TGTGCCAGCACCCACAGTAGAGGCGGGAACAATGAGCAGTTCTTC. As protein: CASTHSRGGNNEQFF.

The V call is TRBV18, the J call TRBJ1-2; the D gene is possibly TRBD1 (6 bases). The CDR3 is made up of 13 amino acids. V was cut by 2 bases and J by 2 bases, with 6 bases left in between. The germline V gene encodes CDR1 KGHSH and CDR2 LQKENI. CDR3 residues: CASSPGTNYGYTF. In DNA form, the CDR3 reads TGTGCCAGCTCACCAGGGACAAACTATGGCTACACCTTC.

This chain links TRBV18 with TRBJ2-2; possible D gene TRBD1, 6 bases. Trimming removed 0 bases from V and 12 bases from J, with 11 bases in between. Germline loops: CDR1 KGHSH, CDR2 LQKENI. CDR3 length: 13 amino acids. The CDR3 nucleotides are TGTGCCAGCTCACCACCGGGGGCCCAGAAGCTGTTTTTT. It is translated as CASSPPGAQKLFF.

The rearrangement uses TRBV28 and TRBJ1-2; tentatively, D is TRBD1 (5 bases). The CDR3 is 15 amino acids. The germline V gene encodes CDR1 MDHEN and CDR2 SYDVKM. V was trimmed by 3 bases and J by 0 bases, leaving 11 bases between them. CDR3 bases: TGTGCCAGCAGTTTGGGAACAGGAGCTAACTATGGCTACACCTTC. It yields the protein CASSLGTGANYGYTF.

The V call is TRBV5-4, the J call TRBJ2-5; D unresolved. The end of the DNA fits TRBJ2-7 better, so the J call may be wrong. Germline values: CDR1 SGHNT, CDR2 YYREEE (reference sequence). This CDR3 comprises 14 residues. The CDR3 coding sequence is TGTGCCAGCAGTCCCCCGGGCTCCGCCTACGAGCAGTACTTC. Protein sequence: CASSPPGSAYEQYF.

CDR3 DNA: TGTGCCAGCCGGAGCAGTGGGGAGGCTTTCTTT. Its translation is CASRSSGEAFF. The genes are TRBV6-5 and TRBJ1-1; D remains ambiguous. Trimming removed 8 bases from V and 11 bases from J, with 15 bases in between. Germline-derived CDR1 and CDR2 are MNHEY and SVGAGI. The CDR3 is 11 residues long.

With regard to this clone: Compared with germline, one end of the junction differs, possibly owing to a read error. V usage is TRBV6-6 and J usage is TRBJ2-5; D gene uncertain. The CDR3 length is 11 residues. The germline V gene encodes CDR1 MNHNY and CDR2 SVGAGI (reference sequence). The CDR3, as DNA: TGTGCCAGCAGTTACCACGAGACCCAGTACTTC. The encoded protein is CASSYHETQYF.